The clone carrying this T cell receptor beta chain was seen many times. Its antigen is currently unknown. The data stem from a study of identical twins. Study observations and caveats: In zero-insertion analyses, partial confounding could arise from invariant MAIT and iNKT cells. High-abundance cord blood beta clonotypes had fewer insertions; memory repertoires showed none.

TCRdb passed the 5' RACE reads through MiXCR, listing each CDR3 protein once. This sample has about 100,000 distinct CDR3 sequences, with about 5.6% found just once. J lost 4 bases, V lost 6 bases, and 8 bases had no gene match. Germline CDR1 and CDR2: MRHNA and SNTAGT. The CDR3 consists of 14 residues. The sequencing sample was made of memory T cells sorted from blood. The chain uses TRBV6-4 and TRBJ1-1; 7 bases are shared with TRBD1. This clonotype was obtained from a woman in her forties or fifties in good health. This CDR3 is CASSVDRVATEAFF. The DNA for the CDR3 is TGTGCCAGCAGCGTCGACAGGGTGGCCACTGAAGCTTTCTTT.